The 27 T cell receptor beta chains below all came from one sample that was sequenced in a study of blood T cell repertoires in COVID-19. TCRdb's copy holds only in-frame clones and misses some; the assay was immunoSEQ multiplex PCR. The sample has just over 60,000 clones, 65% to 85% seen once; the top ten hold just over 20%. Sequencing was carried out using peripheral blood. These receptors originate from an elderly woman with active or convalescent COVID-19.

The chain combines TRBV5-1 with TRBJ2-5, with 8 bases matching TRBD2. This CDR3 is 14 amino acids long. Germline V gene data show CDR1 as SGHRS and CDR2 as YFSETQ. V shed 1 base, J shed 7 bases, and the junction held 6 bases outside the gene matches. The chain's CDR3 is CASSLSSGVATQYF. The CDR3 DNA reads TGCGCCAGCAGCTTGAGTAGCGGGGTAGCGACCCAGTACTTC.

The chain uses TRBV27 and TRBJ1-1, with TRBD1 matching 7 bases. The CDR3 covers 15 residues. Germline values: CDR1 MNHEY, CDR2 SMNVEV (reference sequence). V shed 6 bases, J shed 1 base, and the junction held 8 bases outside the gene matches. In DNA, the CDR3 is TGTGCCAGCAGACCGAACAACAGGGGGAACACTGAAGCTTTCTTT. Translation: CASRPNNRGNTEAFF.

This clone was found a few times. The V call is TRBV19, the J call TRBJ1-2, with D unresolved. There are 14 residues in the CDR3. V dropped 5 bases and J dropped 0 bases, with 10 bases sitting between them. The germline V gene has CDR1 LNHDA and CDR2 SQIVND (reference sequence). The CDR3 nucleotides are TGTGCCAGTAGTGCGGCAACCGCTAACTATGGCTACACCTTC. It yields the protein CASSAATANYGYTF. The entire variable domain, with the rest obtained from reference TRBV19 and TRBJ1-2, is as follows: DGGITQSPKYLFRKEGQNVTLSCEQNLNHDAMYWYRQDPGQGLRLIYYSQIVNDFQKGDIAEGYSVSREKKESFPLTVTSAQKNPTAFYLCASSAATANYGYTFGSGTRLTVV.

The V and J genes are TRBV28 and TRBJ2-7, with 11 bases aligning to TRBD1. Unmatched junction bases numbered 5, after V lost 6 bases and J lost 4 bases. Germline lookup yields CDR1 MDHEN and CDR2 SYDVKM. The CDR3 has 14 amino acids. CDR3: CASRSDRGLYEQYF. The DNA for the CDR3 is TGTGCCAGCAGGTCGGACAGGGGGCTTTACGAGCAGTACTTC.

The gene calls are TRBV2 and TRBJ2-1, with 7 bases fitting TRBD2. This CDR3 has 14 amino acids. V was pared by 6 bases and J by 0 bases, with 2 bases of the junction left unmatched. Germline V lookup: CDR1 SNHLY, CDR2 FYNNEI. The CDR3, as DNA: TGTGCCAGCAGGGGGGGGAGCTCCTACAATGAGCAGTTCTTC. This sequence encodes CASRGGSSYNEQFF.

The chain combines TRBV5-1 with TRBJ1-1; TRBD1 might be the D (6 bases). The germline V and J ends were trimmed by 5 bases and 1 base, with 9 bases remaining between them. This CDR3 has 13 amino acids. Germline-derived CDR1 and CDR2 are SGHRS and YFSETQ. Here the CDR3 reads CASRTGQNTEAFF. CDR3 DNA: TGCGCCAGCAGGACGGGACAGAACACTGAAGCTTTCTTT.

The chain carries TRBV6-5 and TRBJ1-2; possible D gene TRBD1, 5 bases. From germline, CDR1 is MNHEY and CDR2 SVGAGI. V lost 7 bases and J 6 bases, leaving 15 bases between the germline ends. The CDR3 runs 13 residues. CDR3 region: CASTRVGGDGYTF. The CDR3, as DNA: TGTGCCAGCACCCGAGTCGGGGGGGATGGCTACACCTTC.

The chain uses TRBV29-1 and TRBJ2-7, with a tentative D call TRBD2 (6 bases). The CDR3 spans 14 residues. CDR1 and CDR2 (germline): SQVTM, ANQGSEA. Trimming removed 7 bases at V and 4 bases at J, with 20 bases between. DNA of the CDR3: TGCAGCGCTGGCGGGATGGGCGACGCGTACGAGCAGTACTTC. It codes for CSAGGMGDAYEQYF.

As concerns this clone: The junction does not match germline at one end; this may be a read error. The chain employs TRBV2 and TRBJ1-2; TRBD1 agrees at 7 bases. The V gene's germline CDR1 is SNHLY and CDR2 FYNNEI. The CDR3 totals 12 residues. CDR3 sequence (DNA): TGTGCCAGCAGCACACCAGAGGGGACAGCGCCTTTC. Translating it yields CASSTPEGTAPF.

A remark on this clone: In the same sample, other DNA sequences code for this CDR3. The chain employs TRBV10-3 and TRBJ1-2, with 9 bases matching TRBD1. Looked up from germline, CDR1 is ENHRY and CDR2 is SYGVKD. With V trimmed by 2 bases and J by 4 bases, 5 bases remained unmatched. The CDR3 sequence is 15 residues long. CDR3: CAISEPGQGFYGYTF. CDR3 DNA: TGTGCCATCAGTGAGCCAGGACAGGGGTTCTATGGCTACACCTTC.

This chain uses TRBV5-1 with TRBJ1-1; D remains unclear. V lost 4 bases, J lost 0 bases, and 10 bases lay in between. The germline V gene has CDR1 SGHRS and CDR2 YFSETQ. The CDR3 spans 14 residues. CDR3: CASSQVGVNTEAFF. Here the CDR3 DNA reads TGCGCCAGCAGCCAGGTGGGTGTGAACACTGAAGCTTTCTTT. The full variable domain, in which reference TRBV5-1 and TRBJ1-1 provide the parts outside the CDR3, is KAGVTQTPRYLIKTRGQQVTLSCSPISGHRSVSWYQQTPGQGLQFLFEYFSETQRNKGNFPGRFSGRQFSNSRSEMNVSTLELGDSALYLCASSQVGVNTEAFFGQGTRLTVV.

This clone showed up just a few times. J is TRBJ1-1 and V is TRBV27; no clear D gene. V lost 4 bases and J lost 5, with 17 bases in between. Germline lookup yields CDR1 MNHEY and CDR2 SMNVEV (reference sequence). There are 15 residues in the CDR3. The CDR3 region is CASSSAGLPRTEAFF. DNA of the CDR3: TGTGCCAGCAGTTCAGCCGGACTCCCGAGGACTGAAGCTTTCTTT.

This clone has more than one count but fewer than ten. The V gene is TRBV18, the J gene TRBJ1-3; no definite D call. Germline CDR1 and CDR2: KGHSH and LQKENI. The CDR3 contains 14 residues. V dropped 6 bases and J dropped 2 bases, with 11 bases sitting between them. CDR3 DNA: TGTGCCAGCTCGGGAGGGAGTCCTGGAAACACCATATATTTT. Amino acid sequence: CASSGGSPGNTIYF.

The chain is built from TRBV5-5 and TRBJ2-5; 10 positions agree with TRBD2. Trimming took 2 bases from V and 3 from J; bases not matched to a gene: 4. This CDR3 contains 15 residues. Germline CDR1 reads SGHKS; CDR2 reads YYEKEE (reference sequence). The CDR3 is CASSLLAGRKETQYF. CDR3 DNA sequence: TGTGCCAGCAGCTTACTAGCGGGGAGAAAAGAGACCCAGTACTTC.

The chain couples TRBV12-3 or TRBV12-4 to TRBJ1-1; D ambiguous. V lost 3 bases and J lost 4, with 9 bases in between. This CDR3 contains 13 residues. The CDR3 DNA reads TGTGCCAGCAGTTTGAGGAGTTTCACTGAAGCTTTCTTT. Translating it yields CASSLRSFTEAFF.

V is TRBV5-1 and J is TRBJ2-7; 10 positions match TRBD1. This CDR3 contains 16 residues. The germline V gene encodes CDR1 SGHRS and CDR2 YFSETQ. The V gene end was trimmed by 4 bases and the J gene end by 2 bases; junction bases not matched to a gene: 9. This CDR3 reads CASSAGGTGVPYEQYF. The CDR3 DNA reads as TGCGCCAGCAGCGCTGGGGGGACAGGGGTTCCCTACGAGCAGTACTTC.

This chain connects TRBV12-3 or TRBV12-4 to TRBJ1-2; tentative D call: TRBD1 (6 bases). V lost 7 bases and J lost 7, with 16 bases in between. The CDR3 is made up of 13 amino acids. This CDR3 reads CASTSWGQGGYTF. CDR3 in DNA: TGTGCCAGCACCTCTTGGGGGCAGGGTGGCTACACCTTC.

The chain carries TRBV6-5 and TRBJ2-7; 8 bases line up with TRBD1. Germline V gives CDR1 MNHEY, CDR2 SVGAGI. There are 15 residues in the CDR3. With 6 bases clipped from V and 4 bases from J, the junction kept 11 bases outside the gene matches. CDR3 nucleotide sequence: TGTGCCAGCAGCTACCAGTTCGGACAGGGATACGAGCAGTACTTC. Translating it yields CASSYQFGQGYEQYF.

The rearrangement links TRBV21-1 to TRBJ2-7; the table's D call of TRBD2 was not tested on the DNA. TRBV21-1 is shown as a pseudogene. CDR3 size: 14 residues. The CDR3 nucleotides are TGTGCCAGCAGCGATCGAGGGTTGCCCTACGAGCAGTACTTC. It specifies CASSDRGLPYEQYF.

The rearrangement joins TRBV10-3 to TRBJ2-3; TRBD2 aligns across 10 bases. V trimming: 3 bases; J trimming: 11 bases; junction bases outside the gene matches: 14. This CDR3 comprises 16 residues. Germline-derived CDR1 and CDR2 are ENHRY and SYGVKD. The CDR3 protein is CAISEPAGGTIKGQYF. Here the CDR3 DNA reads TGTGCCATCAGTGAACCAGCGGGGGGGACGATTAAGGGGCAGTATTTT.

Here the CDR3 DNA reads TGTGCCGGAGGGCGGCAGTCCCAAGAGACCCAGTACTTC. Its translation is CAGGRQSQETQYF. The J gene is TRBJ2-5, the V gene TRBV30; perhaps TRBD2 as D (6 bases). The CDR3 sequence is 13 residues long. CDR1 is GTSNPN, CDR2 SVGIG, per germline (reference sequence). V was pared by 8 bases and J by 1 base, with 14 bases between.

The CDR3 DNA follows: TGCAGCGCCGGGGGCAATGAGCAGTTCTTC. This sequence encodes CSAGGNEQFF. The chain recombines TRBV29-1 with TRBJ2-1; the D gene is possibly TRBD2 (6 bases). Trimming took 7 bases from V and 6 from J, leaving 7 bases between them. Germline V lookup: CDR1 SQVTM, CDR2 ANQGSEA. CDR3 size: 10 residues.

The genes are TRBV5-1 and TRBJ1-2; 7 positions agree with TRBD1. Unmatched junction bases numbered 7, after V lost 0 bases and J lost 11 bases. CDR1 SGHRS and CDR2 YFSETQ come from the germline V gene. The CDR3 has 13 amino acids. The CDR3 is CASSLGDSIGYTF. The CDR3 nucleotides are TGCGCCAGCAGCTTGGGGGACAGTATCGGGTACACCTTC.

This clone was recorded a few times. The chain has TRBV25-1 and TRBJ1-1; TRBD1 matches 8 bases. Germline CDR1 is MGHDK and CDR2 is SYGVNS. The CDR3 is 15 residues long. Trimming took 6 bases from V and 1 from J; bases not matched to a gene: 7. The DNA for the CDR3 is TGTGCCAGCAGACCGGCAGGGGGCCCGAACACTGAAGCTTTCTTT. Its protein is CASRPAGGPNTEAFF. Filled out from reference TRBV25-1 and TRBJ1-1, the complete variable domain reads EADIYQTPRYLVIGTGKKITLECSQTMGHDKMYWYQQDPGMELHLIHYSYGVNSTEKGDLSSESTVSRIRTEHFPLTLESARPSHTSQYLCASRPAGGPNTEAFFGQGTRLTVV.

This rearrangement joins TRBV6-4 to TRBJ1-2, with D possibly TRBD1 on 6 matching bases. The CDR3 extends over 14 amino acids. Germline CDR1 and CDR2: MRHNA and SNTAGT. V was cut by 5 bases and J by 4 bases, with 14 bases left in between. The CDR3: CASSYAGGSYGYTF. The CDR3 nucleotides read TGTGCCAGCAGTTATGCGGGGGGCAGCTATGGCTACACCTTC.

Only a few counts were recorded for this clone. The DNA for the CDR3 is TGTGCCAGCAGCTTAACAGGGGCCACAAATTCACCCCTCCACTTT. It yields the protein CASSLTGATNSPLHF. This chain connects TRBV7-3 to TRBJ1-6, with D possibly matching TRBD1 (5 bases). Germline V gene data show CDR1 as SGHTA and CDR2 as FQGTGA. V dropped 0 bases and J dropped 7 bases, with 10 bases sitting between them. The CDR3 runs 15 residues. The whole variable domain, remainder taken from reference TRBV7-3 and TRBJ1-6, is GAGVSQTPSNKVTEKGKYVELRCDPISGHTALYWYRQSLGQGPEFLIYFQGTGAADDSGLPNDRFFAVRPEGSVSTLKIQRTERGDSAVYLCASSLTGATNSPLHFGNGTRLTVT.

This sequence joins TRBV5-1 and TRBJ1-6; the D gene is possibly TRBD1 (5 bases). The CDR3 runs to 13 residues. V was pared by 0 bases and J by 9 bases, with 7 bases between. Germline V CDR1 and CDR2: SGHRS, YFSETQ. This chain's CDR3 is CASSLAQGSPLHF. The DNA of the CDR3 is TGCGCCAGCAGCTTGGCCCAGGGTTCACCCCTCCACTTT. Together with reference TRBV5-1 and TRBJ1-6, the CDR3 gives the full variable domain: KAGVTQTPRYLIKTRGQQVTLSCSPISGHRSVSWYQQTPGQGLQFLFEYFSETQRNKGNFPGRFSGRQFSNSRSEMNVSTLELGDSALYLCASSLAQGSPLHFGNGTRLTVT.